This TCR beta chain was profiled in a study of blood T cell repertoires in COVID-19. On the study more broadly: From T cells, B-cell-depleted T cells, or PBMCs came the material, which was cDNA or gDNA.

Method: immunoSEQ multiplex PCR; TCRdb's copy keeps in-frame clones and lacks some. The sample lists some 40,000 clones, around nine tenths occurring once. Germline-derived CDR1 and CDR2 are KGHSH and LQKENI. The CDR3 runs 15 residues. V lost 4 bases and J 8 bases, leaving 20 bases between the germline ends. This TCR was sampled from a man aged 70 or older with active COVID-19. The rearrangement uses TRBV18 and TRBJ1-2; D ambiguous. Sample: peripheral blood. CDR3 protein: CASSRNSMAVLGYTF. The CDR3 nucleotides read TGTGCCAGCTCACGAAATTCGATGGCAGTCTTGGGCTACACCTTC.